This T cell receptor (beta chain) was obtained from a study of T cell repertoires in cytomegalovirus infection. Whole-study context: As its CMV epitopes, the study selected recently identified HLA-C-restricted and well-studied HLA-B-restricted targets. Matching HLA type, along with CMV infection, was indicated by public TCR beta signatures. Study-wide results and limits: There were carriers of CMV plus the relevant HLA, and cumulative public TCR beta family frequency identified them. Across the ex vivo response, the dominant clonotypes were HLA-C-restricted CMV-specific TCR beta clonotypes.

This CDR3 has 14 residues. Trimming removed 5 bases from V and 7 bases from J, with 18 bases in between. The V gene's germline CDR1 is GTSNPN and CDR2 SVGIG (reference sequence). TCRdb redid the calling of the reads with MiXCR, one entry per CDR3 protein. This table has about 85,000 distinct CDR3 sequences, about 45% appearing once. Comment on this clonotype: As yet, its antigen is unknown.

The sample was CD8+ T cells from cultured PBMCs, taken from culture after CMV antigen stimulation. The sequence was collected from a human donor in good health (CMV status not recorded). Some clones in this sample may be carry-over from other donors' samples. This chain joins TRBV30 and TRBJ2-1; D gene uncertain. CDR3 in DNA: TGTGCCTGGTCGAGCTGGACCCAACGAAATGAGCAGTTCTTC. It yields the protein CAWSSWTQRNEQFF.